This T cell receptor (beta chain) comes out of a study of beta chain features in type 1 diabetes. All of the isolated RNA was reverse transcribed, so expressed TCRB transcripts were sequenced. Only in-frame clones appear in the TCRdb table, and some are missing; sequencing was by immunoSEQ multiplex PCR. The sample lists 500,000 to 800,000 clones, around 12% seen once, with more than 0.1% in the top ten. The junction had 7 bases not matched to a gene; V was cut back by 2 bases and J by 6 bases. The CDR3 extends over 13 amino acids. CDR1 and CDR2 from the germline V gene are GTSNPN and SVGIG (reference sequence). Whole-study findings and limits: In every one of the four CD4+ subsets, TCRB CDR3s were moderately but significantly shorter in Type 1 diabetes patients.

Concerning this clone: As yet, its antigen is unknown.

Sequencing was performed on naive CD4+ T cells from blood. This TCR was recovered from a man aged 30-40 years with type 1 diabetes. The chain is built from TRBV30 and TRBJ2-7, with 7 positions matching TRBD1. CDR3 amino acids: CAWSRQGEGEQYF. The CDR3 DNA reads TGTGCCTGGAGTAGACAGGGTGAGGGCGAGCAGTACTTC.